This T cell receptor beta chain was retrieved from a study of T cells in localized non-small cell lung cancer. As concerns this clone: Its antigen is undetermined.

This table comes from immunoSEQ multiplex PCR, and its TCRdb copy is limited to in-frame clones, with some not included. This table holds under 100,000 clones, roughly 91% found once. Study-wide results and caveats: Uninvolved adjacent lung had more T cell clonality than any other tissue, topping tumor. Out of the top 100 tumor clones, a median around 60 were seen in adjacent lung. Longer survival (overall) was linked to higher T cell density in blood.

CDR1 and CDR2 from the germline V gene are SGHTA and FQGTGA. The germline V and J ends were trimmed by 3 bases and 3 bases, with 11 bases remaining between them. The CDR3 spans 14 residues. The sequence derives from a woman between 35 and 75 years old with stage I squamous cell lung carcinoma. Source: peripheral blood, taken before any cancer treatment. This chain links TRBV7-3 with TRBJ1-1; D might be TRBD1 (6 bases). In DNA form, the CDR3 reads TGTGCCAGCAGCTTTCAAGGGGGGGACACTGAAGCTTTCTTT. This gives the protein CASSFQGGDTEAFF.